Shown below are 28 T cell receptor beta chains from a single sample sequenced in a study of cytomegalovirus exposure and HLA in healthy donors. Both 60 Vbeta primers and 13 Jbeta primers went into the PCR. Data came from immunoSEQ multiplex PCR; TCRdb stores just in-frame clones and leaves some out. The data hold about 200,000 clones, with around three quarters observed a single time. The sequenced sample was PBMCs. The receptor source for this set is a woman in her 30s in good health and CMV-seropositive.

The V and J genes are TRBV6-6 and TRBJ1-5; possibly TRBD1 for D (5 bases). V was clipped by 6 bases and J by 5 bases, with 8 bases between them. This CDR3 has 12 amino acids. Per the germline V gene, CDR1 is MNHNY and CDR2 is SVGAGI (reference sequence). In nucleotides, the CDR3 is TGTGCCAGCAGCGACAGTTATCAGCCCCAGCATTTT. This translates into CASSDSYQPQHF.

The rearrangement joins TRBV5-8 to TRBJ2-3, with D maybe TRBD2 (6 bases). This CDR3 has 15 amino acids. Germline V lookup: CDR1 SGHTS, CDR2 YDEGEE. The V and J ends lost 4 bases and 2 bases respectively, with 14 bases between them. In nucleotides, the CDR3 is TGTGCCAGCAGCGCTCCGGGACTCATCACAGATACGCAGTATTTT. It is translated as CASSAPGLITDTQYF.

The chain recombines TRBV6-5 with TRBJ1-2; no clear D. This CDR3 has 12 amino acids. V was cut by 7 bases and J by 5 bases, with 11 bases left in between. CDR1 and CDR2 from the germline V gene are MNHEY and SVGAGI. The CDR3 loop reads CASNQTFYGYTF. CDR3 in DNA: TGTGCCAGCAACCAGACATTTTATGGCTACACCTTC.

J is TRBJ1-5 and V is TRBV7-9; 8 bases are shared with TRBD1. The V segment lost 6 bases and the J segment 6 bases; nucleotides outside the gene matches: 10. CDR1 is SEHNR, CDR2 FQNEAQ, per germline (reference sequence). This CDR3 contains 15 residues. CDR3 sequence (DNA): TGTGCCAGCAGTTTGGGACAGGCCCGGGGTCAGCCCCAGCATTTT. The encoded protein is CASSLGQARGQPQHF.

The genes are TRBV7-8 and TRBJ2-2, with 7 positions matching TRBD2. The CDR3 runs to 16 residues. Germline V lookup: CDR1 SGHVS, CDR2 FQNEAQ. V was pared by 1 base and J by 4 bases, with 6 bases of the junction left unmatched. The CDR3 DNA is TGTGCCAGCAGCTTAGGTCCGGGAGGCGGCACCGGGGAGCTGTTTTTT. This codes for CASSLGPGGGTGELFF. The full variable domain, with the rest looked up from reference TRBV7-8 and TRBJ2-2, is GAGVSQSPRYKVAKRGQDVALRCDPISGHVSLFWYQQALGQGPEFLTYFQNEAQLDKSGLPSDRFFAERPEGSVSTLKIQRTQQEDSAVYLCASSLGPGGGTGELFFGEGSRLTVL.

This chain uses TRBV6-6 with TRBJ1-1, with D tentatively TRBD1 (5 bases). The CDR3 sequence is 15 residues long. Germline CDR1 is MNHNY and CDR2 is SVGAGI (reference sequence). V was pared by 7 bases and J by 2 bases, with 17 bases between. The DNA of the CDR3 is TGTGCCAGCATTGGGGCCGGGACTAAAAACACTGAAGCTTTCTTT. Translating gives CASIGAGTKNTEAFF.

CDR3 region: CSVESGGEGYTF. The CDR3 region has the DNA TGCAGCGTTGAATCAGGGGGCGAGGGCTACACCTTC. This chain connects TRBV29-1 to TRBJ1-2; 8 bases are shared with TRBD1. Germline assignment: CDR1 SQVTM and CDR2 ANQGSEA. This CDR3 has 12 residues. The J segment lost 8 bases and the V segment lost 2 bases, leaving 4 bases of the junction unmatched.

The chain has TRBV2 and TRBJ2-1, with D tentatively TRBD2 (6 bases). The germline V gene has CDR1 SNHLY and CDR2 FYNNEI. The V gene lost 6 bases and the J gene lost 7 bases, with 16 bases spanning the gap. The length of the CDR3 is 14 residues. The CDR3 region has the DNA TGTGCCAGCAGACGGGACTCCCTGGGGAATGAGCAGTTCTTC. As protein: CASRRDSLGNEQFF.

The genes are TRBV6-1 and TRBJ2-2; perhaps TRBD1 as D (6 bases). Trimming cost V 6 bases and J 1 base, with 9 bases left between them. There are 14 residues in the CDR3. CDR1 MNHNS and CDR2 SASEGT come from the germline V gene. As DNA, the CDR3 is TGTGCCAGCAGGGAGACAGGGAACACCGGGGAGCTGTTTTTT. It translates to CASRETGNTGELFF.

This clone was seen just once. The J gene is TRBJ2-3, the V gene TRBV11-2, with D maybe TRBD1 (5 bases). CDR1 and CDR2 (germline): SGHAT, FQNNGV. This CDR3 spans 14 amino acids. V was clipped by 5 bases and J by 3 bases, with 12 bases between them. The CDR3 sequence: CASSLGGATDTQYF. The CDR3 region has the DNA TGTGCCAGCAGCCTAGGTGGGGCTACAGATACGCAGTATTTT.

The chain has TRBV7-9 and TRBJ2-7, with 11 positions matching TRBD2. The CDR3 totals 14 residues. V was clipped by 5 bases and J by 5 bases; unmatched bases: 5. CDR1 SEHNR and CDR2 FQNEAQ come from the germline V gene (reference sequence). The DNA for the CDR3 is TGTGCCAGCAGCCCTAGCGGGGGGCCCCACGAGCAGTACTTC. Translating it yields CASSPSGGPHEQYF. The variable domain in full, with the rest retrieved from reference TRBV7-9 and TRBJ2-7, is DTGVSQNPRHKITKRGQNVTFRCDPISEHNRLYWYRQTLGQGPEFLTYFQNEAQLEKSRLLSDRFSAERPKGSFSTLEIQRTEQGDSAMYLCASSPSGGPHEQYFGPGTRLTVT.

The V call is TRBV29-1, the J call TRBJ2-5; 12 nucleotides line up with TRBD2. The DNA end lines up better with TRBJ2-7; the J call may be wrong. The germline V gene has CDR1 SQVTM and CDR2 ANQGSEA. The length of the CDR3 is 15 residues. The chain's CDR3 is CSVFLAGGPGDEQYF. CDR3 DNA sequence: TGCAGCGTATTCCTAGCGGGAGGGCCTGGCGACGAGCAGTACTTC.

This chain links TRBV7-9 with TRBJ1-4, with 8 nucleotides matching TRBD1. This CDR3 contains 18 residues. In germline, CDR1 is SEHNR, CDR2 FQNEAQ (reference sequence). Trimming took 5 bases from V and 0 from J; bases not matched to a gene: 11. CDR3 DNA: TGTGCCAGCAGCCGCTTACAGGGGGAGAGGGCAACTAATGAAAAACTGTTTTTT. This codes for CASSRLQGERATNEKLFF.

This clone was picked up one time. The chain carries TRBV2 and TRBJ2-1; 10 nucleotides align to TRBD2. V was clipped by 8 bases and J by 9 bases; unmatched bases: 10. The CDR3 covers 14 residues. Germline V gene sequence: CDR1 SNHLY, CDR2 FYNNEI. The CDR3 reads CASQFSGGEGEQFF. The CDR3 region has the DNA TGTGCCAGCCAATTCAGCGGGGGGGAGGGTGAGCAGTTCTTC.

This clone showed up just a few times. V gene TRBV27 combines with J gene TRBJ2-3; 10 bases agree with TRBD2. This CDR3 contains 16 residues. V lost 10 bases to trimming and J lost 6 bases; unmatched junction nucleotides: 16. Germline-derived CDR1 and CDR2 are MNHEY and SMNVEV (reference sequence). For the CDR3, the DNA is TGTGCCACCCAAGGCGCCAGCGGGAGGGGCAAGGATACGCAGTATTTT. This translates into CATQGASGRGKDTQYF.

The chain couples TRBV15 to TRBJ2-2; TRBD1 matches at 10 bases. Looked up from germline, CDR1 is LNHNV and CDR2 is YYDKDF (reference sequence). The V segment lost 5 bases and the J segment 3 bases; nucleotides outside the gene matches: 6. CDR3 length equals 16 residues. The DNA of the CDR3 is TGTGCCACCAGCGGCCGGGACAGGGGATACACCGGGGAGCTGTTTTTT. This sequence encodes CATSGRDRGYTGELFF.

On this clone: One end of the junction is discordant with germline, which a read error may explain. The J gene is TRBJ1-1, the V gene TRBV7-9; D is unresolved. In germline, CDR1 is SEHNR, CDR2 FQNEAQ (reference sequence). The CDR3 spans 12 residues. The CDR3 nucleotides read TGTTCCAGCAGCCCCCAGGCGTTATCGGCTTTCTTT. The encoded protein is CSSSPQALSAFF.

This clone was detected only once. The J gene is TRBJ1-2, the V gene TRBV6-5, with 8 bases lining up with TRBD1. Germline CDR1 and CDR2: MNHEY and SVGAGI. The CDR3 loop spans 14 amino acids. J lost 7 bases, V lost 4 bases, and 8 bases had no gene match. CDR3 nucleotides: TGTGCCAGCAGTTTTGGACAGGGTGTTCTTGGCTACACCTTC. As protein: CASSFGQGVLGYTF.

The chain uses TRBV7-9 and TRBJ1-1; D is undetermined. Germline-derived CDR1 and CDR2 are SEHNR and FQNEAQ (reference sequence). The CDR3 extends over 13 amino acids. V was clipped by 1 base and J by 6 bases, with 9 bases between them. CDR3 protein: CASSLVWRAEAFF. CDR3 sequence (DNA): TGTGCCAGCAGCTTAGTATGGAGGGCTGAAGCTTTCTTT.

V gene TRBV11-3 combines with J gene TRBJ1-1; D call uncertain. V was pared by 3 bases and J by 0 bases, with 8 bases between. The CDR3 length is 14 residues. Germline V gives CDR1 SGHNT, CDR2 YENEEA. CDR3 region: CASSFRGLNTEAFF. The CDR3, as DNA: TGTGCCAGCAGCTTCCGGGGTCTGAACACTGAAGCTTTCTTT.

There are a few counts of this clone. V and J are TRBV28 and TRBJ2-7; D is ambiguous. This CDR3 region has 16 residues. Germline values: CDR1 MDHEN, CDR2 SYDVKM. The germline V and J ends were trimmed by 3 bases and 0 bases, with 15 bases remaining between them. Written as DNA, the CDR3 is TGTGCCAGCAGTTTGGGTTACAGCCTCAGCTCCTACGAGCAGTACTTC. Translation gives CASSLGYSLSSYEQYF.

This sequence joins TRBV5-1 and TRBJ2-1, with D perhaps matching TRBD2 (6 bases). V was pared by 1 base and J by 2 bases, with 13 bases between. The CDR3 spans 16 residues. Germline CDR1 SGHRS, CDR2 YFSETQ. The CDR3 nucleotides read TGCGCCAGCAGCTTGTTAGGGACTCCTACCTACAATGAGCAGTTCTTC. It is translated as CASSLLGTPTYNEQFF.

The CDR3 bases are TGTGCCAGCAGTGAAGGAGGTGAAAAACTGTTTTTT. This translates into CASSEGGEKLFF. The V gene is TRBV6-1, the J gene TRBJ1-4; D ambiguous. The ends were cut back, 1 base at V and 7 bases at J, with 4 bases in the middle. CDR1 is MNHNS, CDR2 SASEGT, per germline. There are 12 residues in the CDR3.

Note on this clone: One junction end disagrees with the germline gene, perhaps due to a read error. This chain connects TRBV2 to TRBJ1-1, with TRBD1 as a possible D gene (5 bases). Germline V lookup: CDR1 SNHLY, CDR2 FYNNEI. There are 13 residues in the CDR3. The CDR3 DNA follows: TGTGCCGGCAGTGGGCAGGGGAACACTGAAGCTTTCTTT. It is translated as CAGSGQGNTEAFF.

The CDR3 spells CARGGDIGYTF. The CDR3 DNA reads as TGTGCCAGAGGGGGTGACATAGGCTACACCTTC. The V call is TRBV2, the J call TRBJ1-2; a possible D gene is TRBD1 (6 bases). Trimming stripped 9 bases from V and 8 bases from J, with 13 bases between. CDR1 is SNHLY, CDR2 FYNNEI, per germline. This CDR3 region has 11 residues.

This chain connects TRBV12-5 to TRBJ1-2; D unresolved. Trimming shortened V by 6 bases and J by 0 bases, and 17 bases separated the two germline ends. The CDR3 runs to 16 residues. Germline CDR1 and CDR2: LGHNT and FRNRAP. CDR3 DNA sequence: TGTGCTAGTGGAAGAGGCGGCCTCCCTGCTAACTATGGCTACACCTTC. Amino acid sequence: CASGRGGLPANYGYTF.

The chain couples TRBV6-5 to TRBJ2-2; possibly TRBD1 for D (6 bases). V lost 5 bases and J 1 base, leaving 8 bases between the germline ends. Germline values: CDR1 MNHEY, CDR2 SVGAGI. The CDR3 runs to 14 residues. The CDR3, as DNA: TGTGCCAGCAGTCGGACAGAGAACACCGGGGAGCTGTTTTTT. This translates into CASSRTENTGELFF.

This clone appeared once. V and J are TRBV15 and TRBJ1-1; D remains ambiguous. The germline CDR1 and CDR2 sequences are LNHNV and YYDKDF (reference sequence). The V gene lost 3 bases and the J gene lost 8 bases, with 16 bases spanning the gap. The CDR3 is 14 residues long. This chain's CDR3 is CATSSQMRALEAFF. The CDR3, as DNA: TGTGCCACCAGCAGTCAAATGCGGGCCTTAGAAGCTTTCTTT.